The 19 T cell receptor beta chains below all came from one sample that was sequenced in a study of T cell clonality in common variable immunodeficiency. TCRdb keeps only in-frame clones here, not all; method: immunoSEQ multiplex PCR. The sample was found to contain 35,000 to 50,000 clones, and every one recurs. Sequencing used peripheral blood mononuclear cells. These receptors all come from a person aged 18 to 75 in good health.

This clone was detected ten times or more. The read ends 3 residues before the CDR3 terminus; that terminus is restored from the germline J gene. The rearrangement joins TRBV9 to TRBJ2-2; D remains ambiguous. Germline lookup yields CDR1 SGDLS and CDR2 YYNGEE. V lost 2 bases and J lost 1, with 9 bases in between. This CDR3 contains 15 residues. CDR3 loop: CASSVLPGNTGELFF. Incomplete CDR3 DNA: TGTGCCAGCAGCGTTCTCCCCGGGAACACCGGGGAG.

This clone was counted ten times or more. The CDR3 is cut off 3 residues early in the read; its end comes from the germline J gene. Other DNA sequences of this sample code for an identical CDR3. V is TRBV7-9 and J is TRBJ1-2, with TRBD1 as a possible D gene (5 bases). Germline V gene lookup returns CDR1 SEHNR and CDR2 FQNEAQ (reference sequence). The CDR3 is 13 amino acids. Trimming pared 1 base from V and 2 bases from J, leaving 5 bases between. Incomplete CDR3 DNA: TGTGCCAGCAGCTTAGGACAGAACTATGGC. Protein sequence: CASSLGQNYG. The entire CDR3 protein reads CASSLGQNYGYTF.

This clone was counted ten times or more. The read ends 3 residues early relative to the CDR3; the germline J gene fills the gap. The rearrangement uses TRBV10-3 and TRBJ1-1, with D possibly matching TRBD1 (5 bases). CDR3 length equals 12 residues. V lost 4 bases, J lost 7 bases, and 10 bases lay in between. Germline loops: CDR1 ENHRY, CDR2 SYGVKD. CDR3 DNA, as far as it was read: TGTGCCATCAGTGGGGGGGGAATTGAA. As protein: CAISGGGIE. The whole CDR3 protein is CAISGGGIEAFF.

Ten or more counts support this clone. With the read ending 3 residues before the CDR3 end, the germline J gene is used to fill in that end. This chain connects TRBV18 to TRBJ1-5, with no clear D. The CDR3 is made up of 13 amino acids. Looked up from germline, CDR1 is KGHSH and CDR2 is LQKENI. Trimming removed 4 bases from V and 4 bases from J, with 8 bases in between. CDR3 bases read: TGTGCCAGCTCACTTACTAGAAATCAGCCC. Amino acids: CASSLTRNQP. The entire CDR3 protein reads CASSLTRNQPQHF.

This clone was counted many times. Partial CDR3 DNA: TGTGCCAGCAGTCACGGACAGGGGACAGATACG. Translating it yields CASSHGQGTDT. The complete CDR3 sequence is CASSHGQGTDTQYF. The V call is TRBV12-3 or TRBV12-4, the J call TRBJ2-3; 9 bases map to TRBD1. Coverage ceases 3 residues before the CDR3 finishes, and the germline J gene fills in the end. This CDR3 region has 14 residues. V was clipped by 5 bases and J by 3 bases; unmatched bases: 3.

This clone was counted at least ten times. The CDR3 extends 3 residues past the end of the read, so its final part is completed from the germline J gene. The chain is built from TRBV7-3 and TRBJ2-2; 9 bases match TRBD1. The V gene end was trimmed by 3 bases and the J gene end by 3 bases; junction bases not matched to a gene: 2. This CDR3 spans 15 amino acids. CDR1 and CDR2 from the germline V gene are SGHTA and FQGTGA. The CDR3 region is CASSLRQGDTGELFF. The part of the CDR3 DNA that was read is TGTGCCAGCAGCTTGAGACAGGGGGACACCGGGGAG.

This clone was counted many times. With the read ending 3 residues before the CDR3 end, the germline J gene is used to fill in that end. The chain joins TRBV30 to TRBJ1-1; D possibly corresponds to TRBD1 (6 bases). Looked up from germline, CDR1 is GTSNPN and CDR2 is SVGIG (reference sequence). The CDR3 has 13 amino acids. Trimming pared 1 base from V and 0 bases from J, leaving 6 bases between. The CDR3 is CAWSGQVNTEAFF. The CDR3 DNA, read in part, is TGTGCCTGGAGTGGACAGGTGAACACTGAA.

This clone has at least ten counts. Read sequence stops 3 residues before the CDR3 end, and the germline J gene provides the missing end. The V and J genes are TRBV19 and TRBJ2-4; tentatively, D is TRBD2 (5 bases). This CDR3 comprises 14 residues. V was cut by 7 bases and J by 3 bases, with 13 bases left in between. The V gene's germline CDR1 is LNHDA and CDR2 SQIVND (reference sequence). The CDR3 DNA, read in part, is TGTGCCAGTACCCAAGGACTGGACAAAAACATT. Translated: CASTQGLDKNI. The full CDR3 is CASTQGLDKNIQYF.

This clone appeared many times. The missing CDR3 end, 3 residues past where the read stops, is filled in from the germline J gene. The V and J genes are TRBV27 and TRBJ2-7; 10 nucleotides align to TRBD2. The J segment lost 0 bases and the V segment lost 5 bases, leaving 7 bases of the junction unmatched. Per germline, CDR1 MNHEY and CDR2 SMNVEV (reference sequence). The CDR3 extends over 16 amino acids. CDR3 in amino acids: CASSRLASGSSYEQYF. The CDR3 DNA, read in part, is TGTGCCAGCAGTCGGTTGGCTAGCGGGAGCTCCTACGAG.

This clone was detected ten times or more. The read ends 3 residues shy of where the CDR3 ends; the end is completed using the germline J gene. This chain links TRBV29-1 with TRBJ2-2; D is perhaps TRBD1 (6 bases). Between the trimmed V and J ends, which lost 7 bases and 5 bases, there was a span of 11 bases. CDR1 is SQVTM and CDR2 is ANQGSEA in the germline V gene. This CDR3 has 12 amino acids. Partial CDR3 DNA: TGCAGCGGCCGAACAGGGACCGGGGAG. This codes for CSGRTGTGE. The full CDR3 sequence reads CSGRTGTGELFF.

This clone showed up many times. The CDR3 is cut off 3 residues early in the read; its end comes from the germline J gene. The chain joins TRBV20-1 to TRBJ2-3; 12 bases align to TRBD2. The V gene end was trimmed by 3 bases and the J gene end by 1 base; junction bases not matched to a gene: 2. CDR1 is DFQATT and CDR2 is SNEGSKA in the germline V gene (reference sequence). The CDR3 runs to 15 residues. The CDR3 bases that were read are TGCAGTGCTAGTTCTAGCGGGAGGGGCACAGATACG. Residues: CSASSSGRGTDT. The complete CDR3 reads CSASSSGRGTDTQYF.

This clone was counted between two and nine times. The CDR3 extends 3 residues past the end of the read, so its final part is completed from the germline J gene. The chain uses TRBV13 and TRBJ1-3; perhaps TRBD1 as D (6 bases). Trimming removed 1 base from V and 0 bases from J, with 13 bases in between. Per the germline V gene, CDR1 is PRHDT and CDR2 is FYEKMQ (reference sequence). This CDR3 comprises 17 residues. The CDR3 sequence: CASSLVPRGLSGNTIYF. CDR3 bases read: TGTGCCAGCAGCTTAGTACCCAGGGGCCTCTCTGGAAACACC.

This clone occurred many times. Sequencing ends 3 residues short of the CDR3 end; the germline J gene provides the rest. The chain recombines TRBV5-1 with TRBJ2-5; a weak D match, TRBD2 (5 bases). V was shortened by 1 base and J by 1 base, with 5 bases between the two germline ends. Germline lookup yields CDR1 SGHRS and CDR2 YFSETQ. The CDR3 runs to 13 residues. CDR3 DNA, as far as it was read: TGCGCCAGCAGCTTGCGGGGCCAAGAGACC. Amino acids: CASSLRGQET. The CDR3, in full, reads CASSLRGQETQYF.

This clone was seen only a few times. The germline gene is not matched at one end of the junction; a read error may be the cause. The sequenced fragment ends 3 residues before the CDR3 boundary, so the rest is inferred from the germline J gene. Other DNA sequences of this sample code for an identical CDR3. The chain has TRBV18 and TRBJ1-3, with a weak D call TRBD1 (5 bases). CDR1 is KGHSH, CDR2 LQKENI, per germline. The CDR3 contains 16 residues. CDR3 bases read: TGTGCCAGCTCAAACACCAGACAGAGCGCTGGAAACACA. Its protein product is CASSNTRQSAGNT. The full CDR3 sequence reads CASSNTRQSAGNTIYF.

This clone came up many times. The read gets to within 3 residues of the CDR3 end, and the germline J gene fills in the rest. V usage is TRBV19 and J usage is TRBJ2-7, with D perhaps TRBD1 (5 bases). V was pared by 1 base and J by 0 bases, with 7 bases between. Germline V CDR1 and CDR2: LNHDA, SQIVND (reference sequence). This CDR3 contains 14 residues. The DNA read from the CDR3 is TGTGCCAGTAGTATAGCAGGGCCCTCCTACGAG. Translated, it gives CASSIAGPSYE. The full CDR3 protein is CASSIAGPSYEQYF.

This clone was detected ten times or more. The read gets to within 3 residues of the CDR3 end, and the germline J gene fills in the rest. The chain employs TRBV19 and TRBJ1-1, with a weak D call TRBD1 (5 bases). This CDR3 contains 15 residues. Germline V gene lookup returns CDR1 LNHDA and CDR2 SQIVND (reference sequence). V lost 4 bases and J lost 1, with 13 bases in between. The CDR3 reads CASSRGATENTEAFF. The part of the CDR3 DNA that was read is TGTGCCAGTAGTAGAGGTGCGACAGAGAACACTGAA. Full variable domain (rest looked up from reference TRBV19 and TRBJ1-1): DGGITQSPKYLFRKEGQNVTLSCEQNLNHDAMYWYRQDPGQGLRLIYYSQIVNDFQKGDIAEGYSVSREKKESFPLTVTSAQKNPTAFYLCASSRGATENTEAFFGQGTRLTVV.

This clone was seen many times. The read terminates 3 residues before the CDR3 end, so the remaining end is supplied by the germline J gene. The rearrangement links TRBV19 to TRBJ2-1; no clear D. The CDR3 runs to 15 residues. Trimming took 5 bases from V and 2 from J, leaving 13 bases between them. Germline V lookup: CDR1 LNHDA, CDR2 SQIVND (reference sequence). The CDR3 reads CASSPSGRAYNEQFF. The CDR3 bases that were read are TGTGCCAGTAGTCCCTCCGGCCGGGCCTACAATGAG.

This clone was recorded a few times. Read data end 3 residues before the CDR3 end; the end is taken from the germline J gene. The chain carries TRBV7-9 and TRBJ1-2; no firm D call. Looked up from germline, CDR1 is SEHNR and CDR2 is FQNEAQ (reference sequence). The CDR3 extends over 14 amino acids. The CDR3 loop is CASSLGAGSNDYTF. Partial CDR3 DNA: TGTGCCAGCAGCTTAGGTGCGGGCAGCAATGAC.

In this sample, this clone turned up many times. With the read ending 3 residues before the CDR3 end, the germline J gene is used to fill in that end. The rearrangement links TRBV2 to TRBJ2-7; D is perhaps TRBD1 (5 bases). V was clipped by 4 bases and J by 6 bases, with 13 bases between them. Germline V gives CDR1 SNHLY, CDR2 FYNNEI. This CDR3 is 13 amino acids long. The CDR3 DNA, read in part, is TGTGCCAGCAGTGTTAGCAGGGAAGGCGAG. Amino acid sequence: CASSVSREGE. The whole CDR3 is CASSVSREGEQYF.